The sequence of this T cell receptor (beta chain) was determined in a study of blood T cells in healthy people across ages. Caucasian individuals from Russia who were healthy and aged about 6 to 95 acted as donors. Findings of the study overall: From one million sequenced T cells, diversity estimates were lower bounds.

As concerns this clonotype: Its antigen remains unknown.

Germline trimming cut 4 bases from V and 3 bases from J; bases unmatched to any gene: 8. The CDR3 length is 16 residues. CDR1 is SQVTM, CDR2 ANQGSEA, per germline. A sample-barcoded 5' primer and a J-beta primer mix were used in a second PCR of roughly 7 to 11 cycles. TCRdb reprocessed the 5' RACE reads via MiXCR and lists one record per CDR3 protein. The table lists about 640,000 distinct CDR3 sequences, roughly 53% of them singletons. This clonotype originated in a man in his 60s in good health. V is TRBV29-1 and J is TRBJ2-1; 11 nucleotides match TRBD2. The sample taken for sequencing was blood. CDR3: CSVVPLAGGLYNEQFF. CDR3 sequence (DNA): TGCAGCGTTGTCCCCTTAGCGGGGGGGCTCTACAATGAGCAGTTCTTC.